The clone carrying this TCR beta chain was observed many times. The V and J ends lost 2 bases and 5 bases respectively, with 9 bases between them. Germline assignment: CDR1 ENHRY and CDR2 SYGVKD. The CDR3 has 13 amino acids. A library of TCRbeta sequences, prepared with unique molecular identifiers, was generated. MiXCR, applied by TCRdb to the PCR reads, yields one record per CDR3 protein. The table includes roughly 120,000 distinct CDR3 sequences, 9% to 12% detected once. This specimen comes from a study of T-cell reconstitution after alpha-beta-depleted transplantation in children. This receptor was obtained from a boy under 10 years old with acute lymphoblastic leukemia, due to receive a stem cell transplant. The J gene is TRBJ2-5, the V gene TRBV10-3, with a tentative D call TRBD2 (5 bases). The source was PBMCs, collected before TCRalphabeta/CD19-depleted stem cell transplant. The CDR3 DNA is TGTGCCATCAGTGAGCGGACTTTGGAGACCCAGTACTTC. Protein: CAISERTLETQYF.